This T cell receptor beta chain was sequenced for a study of shared clonotypes between healthy human individuals. Study donors comprised healthy, HIV-negative adults devoid of recent acute infection or vaccination. Germline lookup yields CDR1 MRHNA and CDR2 SNTAGT. Trimming at V came to 0 bases and at J to 8 bases, leaving 4 bases not matched to a gene. The CDR3 has 15 amino acids. Libraries were prepared by immunoSEQ multiplex PCR; TCRdb keeps only in-frame clonotypes and omits some of them. Among over a million clones, 78% were seen once, and the ten largest hold approximately 0.5%. This TCR derives from a man between 18 and 29 years old in good health. Some clones in this sample may be carry-over from other donors' samples. Sequenced material: memory CD4+ T cells from PBMCs. As to subset: CD45RA-negative fraction. This chain uses TRBV6-4 with TRBJ2-1; the match to TRBD2 covers 10 bases. CDR3 amino acids: CASSDSAGGPYEQFF. CDR3 sequence (DNA): TGTGCCAGCAGTGACTCAGCGGGAGGGCCCTATGAGCAGTTCTTC.